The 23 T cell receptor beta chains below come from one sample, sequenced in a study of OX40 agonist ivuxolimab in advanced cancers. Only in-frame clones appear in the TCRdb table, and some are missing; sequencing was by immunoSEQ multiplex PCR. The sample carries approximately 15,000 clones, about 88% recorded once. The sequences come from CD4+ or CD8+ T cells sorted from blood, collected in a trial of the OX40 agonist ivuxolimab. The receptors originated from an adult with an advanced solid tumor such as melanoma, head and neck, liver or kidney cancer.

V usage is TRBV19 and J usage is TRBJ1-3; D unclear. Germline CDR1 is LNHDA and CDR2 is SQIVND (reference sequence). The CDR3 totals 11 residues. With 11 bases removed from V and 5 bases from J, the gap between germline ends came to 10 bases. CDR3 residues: CADTRRNTIYF. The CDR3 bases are TGTGCCGATACAAGAAGAAACACCATATATTTT. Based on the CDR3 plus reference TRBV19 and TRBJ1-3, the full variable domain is DGGITQSPKYLFRKEGQNVTLSCEQNLNHDAMYWYRQDPGQGLRLIYYSQIVNDFQKGDIAEGYSVSREKKESFPLTVTSAQKNPTAFYLCADTRRNTIYFGEGSWLTVV.

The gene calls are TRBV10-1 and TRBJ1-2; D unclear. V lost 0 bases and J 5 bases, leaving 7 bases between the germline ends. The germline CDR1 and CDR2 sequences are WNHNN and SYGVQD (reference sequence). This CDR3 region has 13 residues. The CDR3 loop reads CASSESSGYGYTF. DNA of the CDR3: TGCGCCAGCAGTGAGTCGAGCGGGTATGGCTACACCTTC.

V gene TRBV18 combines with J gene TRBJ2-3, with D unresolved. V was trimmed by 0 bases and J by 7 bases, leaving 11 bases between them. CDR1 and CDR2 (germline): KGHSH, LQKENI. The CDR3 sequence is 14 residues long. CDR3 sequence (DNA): TGTGCCAGCTCACCACCGAGTGTGGCAAATACGCAGTATTTT. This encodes CASSPPSVANTQYF.

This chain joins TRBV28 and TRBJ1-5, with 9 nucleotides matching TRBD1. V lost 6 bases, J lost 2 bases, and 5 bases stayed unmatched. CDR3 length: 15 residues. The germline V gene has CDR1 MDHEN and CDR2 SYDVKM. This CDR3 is CASSWTGVGNQPQHF. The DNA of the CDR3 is TGTGCCAGCAGCTGGACAGGGGTGGGCAATCAGCCCCAGCATTTT.

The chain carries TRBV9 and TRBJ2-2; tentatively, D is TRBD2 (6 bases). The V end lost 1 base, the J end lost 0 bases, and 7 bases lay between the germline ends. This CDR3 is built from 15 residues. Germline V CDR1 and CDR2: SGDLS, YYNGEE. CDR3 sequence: CASSVRGTNTGELFF. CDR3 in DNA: TGTGCCAGCAGCGTACGCGGGACGAACACCGGGGAGCTGTTTTTT.

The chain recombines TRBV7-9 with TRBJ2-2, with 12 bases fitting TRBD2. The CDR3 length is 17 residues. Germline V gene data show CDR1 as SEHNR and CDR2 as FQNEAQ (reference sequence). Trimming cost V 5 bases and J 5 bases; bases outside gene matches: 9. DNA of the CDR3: TGTGCCAGCAGCATCCTAGCGGGAGGGCCCAGAACCGGGGAGCTGTTTTTT. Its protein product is CASSILAGGPRTGELFF. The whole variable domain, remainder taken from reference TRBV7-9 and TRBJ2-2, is DTGVSQNPRHKITKRGQNVTFRCDPISEHNRLYWYRQTLGQGPEFLTYFQNEAQLEKSRLLSDRFSAERPKGSFSTLEIQRTEQGDSAMYLCASSILAGGPRTGELFFGEGSRLTVL.

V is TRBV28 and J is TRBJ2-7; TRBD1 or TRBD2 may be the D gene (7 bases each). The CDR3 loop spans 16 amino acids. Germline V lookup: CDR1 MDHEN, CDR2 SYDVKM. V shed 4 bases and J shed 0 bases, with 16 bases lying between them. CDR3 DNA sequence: TGTGCCAGCAGTTCCCCAGGGGGGGGGAACTCCTACGAGCAGTACTTC. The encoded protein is CASSSPGGGNSYEQYF.

CDR3 in amino acids: CASTIQTGPLYGYTF. As DNA, the CDR3 is TGTGCCAGCACCATCCAGACAGGTCCCCTCTATGGCTACACCTTC. This rearrangement joins TRBV7-2 to TRBJ1-2; possibly TRBD1 for D (6 bases). V was pared by 7 bases and J by 4 bases, with 19 bases between. Germline CDR1 is SGHTA and CDR2 is FQGNSA. The CDR3 length is 15 residues.

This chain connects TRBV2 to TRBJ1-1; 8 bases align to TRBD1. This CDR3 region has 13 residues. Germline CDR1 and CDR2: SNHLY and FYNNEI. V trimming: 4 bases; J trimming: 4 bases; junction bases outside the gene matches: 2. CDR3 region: CASSVQGGTEAFF. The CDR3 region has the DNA TGTGCCAGCAGTGTACAGGGGGGCACTGAAGCTTTCTTT.

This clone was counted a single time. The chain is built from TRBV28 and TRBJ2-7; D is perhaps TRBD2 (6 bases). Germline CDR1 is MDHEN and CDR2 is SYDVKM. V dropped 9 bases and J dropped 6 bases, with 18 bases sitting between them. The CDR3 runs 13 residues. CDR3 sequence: CASSPLGEVEQYF. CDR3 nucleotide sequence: TGTGCCAGTTCTCCCCTGGGGGAGGTCGAGCAGTACTTC. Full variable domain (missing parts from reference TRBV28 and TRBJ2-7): DVKVTQSSRYLVKRTGEKVFLECVQDMDHENMFWYRQDPGLGLRLIYFSYDVKMKEKGDIPEGYSVSREKKERFSLILESASTNQTSMYLCASSPLGEVEQYFGPGTRLTVT.

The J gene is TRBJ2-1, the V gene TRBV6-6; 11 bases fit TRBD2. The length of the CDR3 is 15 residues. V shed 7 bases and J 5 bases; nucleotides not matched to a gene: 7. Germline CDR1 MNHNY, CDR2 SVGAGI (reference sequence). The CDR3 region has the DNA TGTGCCAGCAAAACAGGGACTAGCGGCCACAATGAGCAGTTCTTC. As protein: CASKTGTSGHNEQFF.

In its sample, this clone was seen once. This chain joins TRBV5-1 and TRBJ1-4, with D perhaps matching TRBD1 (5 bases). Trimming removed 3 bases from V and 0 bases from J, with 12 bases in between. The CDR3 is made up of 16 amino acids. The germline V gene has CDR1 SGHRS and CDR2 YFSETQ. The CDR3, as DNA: TGCGCCAGCAGCTCCGGGACGTCCGCAACTAATGAAAAACTGTTTTTT. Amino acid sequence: CASSSGTSATNEKLFF.

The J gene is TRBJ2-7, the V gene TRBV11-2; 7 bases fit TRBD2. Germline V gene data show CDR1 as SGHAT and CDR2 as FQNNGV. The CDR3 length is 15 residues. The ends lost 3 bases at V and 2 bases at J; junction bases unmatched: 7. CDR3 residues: CASSLRLAPTYEQYF. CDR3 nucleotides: TGTGCCAGCAGCTTGCGACTAGCCCCAACCTACGAGCAGTACTTC.

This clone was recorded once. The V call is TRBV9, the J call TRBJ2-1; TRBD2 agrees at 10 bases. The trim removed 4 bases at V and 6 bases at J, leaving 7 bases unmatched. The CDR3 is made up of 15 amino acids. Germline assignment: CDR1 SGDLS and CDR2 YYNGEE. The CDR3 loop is CASSSQREGLNEQFF. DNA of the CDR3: TGTGCCAGCAGCTCCCAGCGGGAGGGCCTCAATGAGCAGTTCTTC.

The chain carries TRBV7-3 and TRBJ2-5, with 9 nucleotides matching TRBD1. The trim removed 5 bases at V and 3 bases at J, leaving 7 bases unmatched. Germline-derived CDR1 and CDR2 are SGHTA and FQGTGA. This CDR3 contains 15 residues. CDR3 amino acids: CASSATGTGKETQYF. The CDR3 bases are TGTGCCAGCAGCGCAACCGGGACAGGGAAAGAGACCCAGTACTTC.

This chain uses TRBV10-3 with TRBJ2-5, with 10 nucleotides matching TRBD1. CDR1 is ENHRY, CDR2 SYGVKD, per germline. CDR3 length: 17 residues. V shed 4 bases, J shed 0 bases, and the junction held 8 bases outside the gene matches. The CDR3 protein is CAISGTSGQGYQETQYF. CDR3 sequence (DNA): TGTGCCATCAGTGGGACTTCGGGACAGGGGTACCAAGAGACCCAGTACTTC.

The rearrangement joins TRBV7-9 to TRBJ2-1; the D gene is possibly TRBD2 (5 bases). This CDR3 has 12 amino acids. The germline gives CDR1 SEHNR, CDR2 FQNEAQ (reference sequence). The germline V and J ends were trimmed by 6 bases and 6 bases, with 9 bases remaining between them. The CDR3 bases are TGTGCCAGCAGTCCAGCGGCCAATGAGCAGTTCTTC. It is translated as CASSPAANEQFF.

CDR3 nucleotides: TGTGCCAGCAGCTTAAAGGGGAGAGATACGCAGTATTTT. Translated: CASSLKGRDTQYF. The chain uses TRBV7-3 and TRBJ2-3; D is possibly TRBD1 or TRBD2 (5 bases each). CDR3 length: 13 amino acids. Per germline, CDR1 SGHTA and CDR2 FQGTGA. The V and J ends lost 1 base and 5 bases respectively, with 7 bases between them.

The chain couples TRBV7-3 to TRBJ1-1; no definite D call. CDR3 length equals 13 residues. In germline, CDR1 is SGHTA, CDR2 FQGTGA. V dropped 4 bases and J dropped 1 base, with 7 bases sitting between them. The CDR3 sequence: CASSSDTNTEAFF. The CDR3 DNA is TGTGCCAGCAGCTCAGACACGAACACTGAAGCTTTCTTT. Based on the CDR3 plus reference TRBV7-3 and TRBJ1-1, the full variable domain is GAGVSQTPSNKVTEKGKYVELRCDPISGHTALYWYRQSLGQGPEFLIYFQGTGAADDSGLPNDRFFAVRPEGSVSTLKIQRTERGDSAVYLCASSSDTNTEAFFGQGTRLTVV.

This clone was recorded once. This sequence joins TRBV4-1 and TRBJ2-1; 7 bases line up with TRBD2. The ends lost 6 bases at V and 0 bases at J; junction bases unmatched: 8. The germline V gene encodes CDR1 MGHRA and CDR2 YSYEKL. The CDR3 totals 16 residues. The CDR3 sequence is CASSKPGTTSYNEQFF. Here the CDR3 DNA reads TGCGCCAGCAGTAAACCCGGGACTACCTCCTACAATGAGCAGTTCTTC.

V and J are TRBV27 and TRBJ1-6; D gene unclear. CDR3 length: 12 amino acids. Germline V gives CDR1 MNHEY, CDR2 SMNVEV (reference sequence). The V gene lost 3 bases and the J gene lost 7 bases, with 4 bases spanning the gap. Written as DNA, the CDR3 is TGTGCCAGCAGTTTCAGGAATTCACCCCTCCACTTT. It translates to CASSFRNSPLHF.

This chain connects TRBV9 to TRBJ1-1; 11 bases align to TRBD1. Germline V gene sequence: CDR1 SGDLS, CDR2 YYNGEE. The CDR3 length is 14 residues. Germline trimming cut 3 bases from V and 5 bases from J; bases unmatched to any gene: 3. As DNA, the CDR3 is TGTGCCAGCAGCGCGGGACAGGGGGGAACTGAAGCTTTCTTT. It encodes CASSAGQGGTEAFF.

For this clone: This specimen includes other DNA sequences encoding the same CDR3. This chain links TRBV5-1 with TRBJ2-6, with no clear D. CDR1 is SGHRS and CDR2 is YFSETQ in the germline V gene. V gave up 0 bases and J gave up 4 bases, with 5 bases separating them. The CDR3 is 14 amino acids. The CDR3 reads CASSLGSGANVLTF. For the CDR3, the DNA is TGCGCCAGCAGCTTGGGGTCGGGGGCCAACGTCCTGACTTTC.